The 18 T cell receptor beta chains given below trace back to one sample, sequenced in a study of blood T cell repertoires in COVID-19. Produced via immunoSEQ multiplex PCR; TCRdb's table is partial and in-frame only. The repertoire holds 25,000 to 35,000 clones, with about 65% as singletons. Specimen: peripheral blood. Receptors originate from a human donor in a cohort sampled during active COVID-19.

V is TRBV7-9 and J is TRBJ2-1, with D possibly being TRBD1 (5 bases). Trimming cost V 4 bases and J 9 bases, with 10 bases left between them. The CDR3 sequence is 12 residues long. Germline V lookup: CDR1 SEHNR, CDR2 FQNEAQ (reference sequence). The CDR3 reads CASSYTGGEQFF. DNA for the CDR3: TGTGCCAGCAGCTATACAGGTGGTGAGCAGTTCTTC.

The chain carries TRBV28 and TRBJ2-5; 7 nucleotides align to TRBD1. Germline CDR1 and CDR2: MDHEN and SYDVKM. The CDR3 extends over 15 amino acids. Germline trimming cut 6 bases from V and 1 base from J; bases unmatched to any gene: 8. The CDR3 sequence is CASSRRGQLQETQYF. CDR3 coding DNA: TGTGCCAGCAGCCGAAGGGGGCAACTCCAAGAGACCCAGTACTTC.

This clone was seen ten or more times. V is TRBV7-3 and J is TRBJ1-1, with a weak D call TRBD1 (5 bases). The CDR3 length is 14 residues. Trimming pared 5 bases from V and 3 bases from J, leaving 13 bases between. Germline V gene sequence: CDR1 SGHTA, CDR2 FQGTGA. The DNA of the CDR3 is TGTGCCAGCAGCGCCACAGGCCCTGACACTGAAGCTTTCTTT. This translates into CASSATGPDTEAFF.

The rearrangement links TRBV6-2 or TRBV6-3 to TRBJ1-4; the match to TRBD1 covers 7 bases. Germline CDR1 is MNHEY and CDR2 is SVGEGT. The CDR3 has 14 amino acids. V was clipped by 5 bases and J by 5 bases; unmatched bases: 5. CDR3 amino acids: CASSRQGANEKLFF. The CDR3 DNA is TGTGCCAGCAGTCGACAGGGAGCGAATGAAAAACTGTTTTTT.

This clone was seen a handful of times. The chain couples TRBV19 to TRBJ2-6, with D perhaps TRBD2 (6 bases). The CDR3 contains 17 residues. Germline CDR1 and CDR2: LNHDA and SQIVND (reference sequence). V dropped 5 bases and J dropped 0 bases, with 14 bases sitting between them. CDR3 sequence reads: CASSSDYRGSGANVLTF. The DNA for the CDR3 is TGTGCCAGTAGTTCGGACTACCGGGGCTCTGGGGCCAACGTCCTGACTTTC.

The rearrangement joins TRBV19 to TRBJ2-1, with unresolved D. Trimming cost V 1 base and J 5 bases, with 9 bases left between them. Germline values: CDR1 LNHDA, CDR2 SQIVND (reference sequence). The length of the CDR3 is 14 residues. The CDR3 protein is CASSIGLGNNEQFF. The DNA of the CDR3 is TGTGCCAGTAGTATAGGACTGGGTAACAATGAGCAGTTCTTC.

The rearrangement joins TRBV10-3 to TRBJ2-5, with TRBD2 identical over 7 bases. Germline trimming cut 0 bases from V and 5 bases from J; bases unmatched to any gene: 6. This CDR3 contains 15 residues. The germline gives CDR1 ENHRY, CDR2 SYGVKD. The CDR3 protein is CAISESIGGSETQYF. The CDR3 DNA reads as TGTGCCATCAGTGAGTCGATCGGGGGGTCGGAGACCCAGTACTTC.

The genes are TRBV14 and TRBJ2-3, with a possible D match to TRBD1 (6 bases). Trimming removed 2 bases at V and 4 bases at J, with 13 bases between. Germline CDR1 reads SGHDN; CDR2 reads FVKESK. CDR3 length: 15 amino acids. The CDR3 reads CASSQSTGFADTQYF. The DNA of the CDR3 is TGTGCCAGCAGCCAAAGCACAGGGTTCGCAGATACGCAGTATTTT.

Only a few counts were recorded for this clone. The genes are TRBV27 and TRBJ2-2; tentatively, D is TRBD2 (5 bases). This CDR3 has 16 amino acids. The V gene's germline CDR1 is MNHEY and CDR2 SMNVEV (reference sequence). Trimming left V 2 bases short and J 3 bases short, with 13 bases between. Here the CDR3 DNA reads TGTGCCAGCAGTTTAAGCCCGGGATCACACACCGGGGAGCTGTTTTTT. Protein product: CASSLSPGSHTGELFF.

V is TRBV7-6 and J is TRBJ2-2; D not certain. The CDR3 extends over 12 amino acids. V dropped 5 bases and J dropped 6 bases, with 7 bases sitting between them. Germline-derived CDR1 and CDR2 are SGHVS and FNYEAQ. Here the CDR3 DNA reads TGTGCCAGCAGCCCCCAGTCCGGGGAGCTGTTTTTT. Translation gives CASSPQSGELFF.

The rearrangement links TRBV21-1 to TRBJ1-5. TRBV21-1 is a listed pseudogene. CDR3 length: 16 residues. In DNA form, the CDR3 reads TGTGCCAGCAGCGAAATACGGGAATATAGCAATCAGCCCCAGCATTTT. It translates to CASSEIREYSNQPQHF.

The V and J genes are TRBV5-1 and TRBJ2-1; 7 bases map to TRBD1. The CDR3 has 14 amino acids. Germline assignment: CDR1 SGHRS and CDR2 YFSETQ. V was pared by 3 bases and J by 2 bases, with 2 bases of the junction left unmatched. DNA for the CDR3: TGCGCCAGCAGCTCTCAGGGGGCCTACAATGAGCAGTTCTTC. Translated, it gives CASSSQGAYNEQFF.

In its sample, this clone was seen once. The V gene is TRBV6-6, the J gene TRBJ2-1; 9 bases map to TRBD1. The germline V gene encodes CDR1 MNHNY and CDR2 SVGAGI (reference sequence). The CDR3 is made up of 16 amino acids. V shed 0 bases and J 5 bases; nucleotides not matched to a gene: 5. CDR3 protein: CASSYSRDREDNEQFF. The CDR3 DNA is TGTGCCAGCAGTTACTCCCGGGACAGGGAGGACAATGAGCAGTTCTTC.

V and J are TRBV30 and TRBJ2-7, with 7 bases fitting TRBD1. CDR1 and CDR2 (germline): GTSNPN, SVGIG (reference sequence). This CDR3 spans 13 amino acids. The V gene end was trimmed by 2 bases and the J gene end by 3 bases; junction bases not matched to a gene: 4. The CDR3 spells CAWSKGTVYEQYF. The CDR3 DNA reads as TGTGCCTGGAGTAAAGGGACAGTCTACGAGCAGTACTTC.

In this sample, this clone turned up a few times. The genes are TRBV28 and TRBJ1-2; TRBD1 matches at 12 bases. Germline CDR1 is MDHEN and CDR2 is SYDVKM. This CDR3 has 17 residues. V lost 4 bases, J lost 5 bases, and 11 bases stayed unmatched. The CDR3 DNA is TGTGCCAGCAGTTCCCCTTGGGACAGGGGGCGCGGGTATGGCTACACCTTC. This sequence encodes CASSSPWDRGRGYGYTF.

The chain carries TRBV4-3 and TRBJ2-7; TRBD1 matches 8 bases. With V trimmed by 1 base and J by 5 bases, 10 bases remained unmatched. The CDR3 totals 16 residues. Germline V gene data show CDR1 as LGHNA and CDR2 as YSLEER. The CDR3 bases are TGCGCCAGCAGCCAAGGACTCAGGGGGCGCGGTGACGAGCAGTACTTC. This translates into CASSQGLRGRGDEQYF.

V usage is TRBV7-9 and J usage is TRBJ1-6, with a weak D call TRBD1 (5 bases). Per the germline V gene, CDR1 is SEHNR and CDR2 is FQNEAQ (reference sequence). This CDR3 has 16 amino acids. V shed 5 bases and J shed 10 bases, with 21 bases lying between them. The CDR3 loop reads CASSPRRGAAQSPLHF. In DNA form, the CDR3 reads TGTGCCAGCAGCCCGCGCCGCGGGGCCGCGCAGTCACCCCTCCACTTT.

The chain carries TRBV27 and TRBJ2-5, with 8 bases lining up with TRBD1. Germline assignment: CDR1 MNHEY and CDR2 SMNVEV (reference sequence). V shed 2 bases, J shed 4 bases, and the junction held 3 bases outside the gene matches. This CDR3 has 14 residues. CDR3 in amino acids: CASSLARGRETQYF. For the CDR3, the DNA is TGTGCCAGCAGTTTAGCCAGGGGGCGAGAGACCCAGTACTTC.